This T cell receptor beta chain emerged from a study of T-cell reconstitution after alpha-beta-depleted transplantation in children. This clonotype was seen more than once but under ten times. Its antigen is still unknown. Sequence at one end of the junction differs from germline and may be a read error. General observations from the study: Several hundred expanded graft clones reportedly were the source of alpha-beta T cells about two months after transplant.

Researchers prepared the TCRbeta library using unique molecular identifiers, the study reports. MiXCR, applied by TCRdb to the PCR reads, yields one record per CDR3 protein. The sample has some 81,000 distinct CDR3 sequences; roughly 15% are singletons. The CDR3 runs 16 residues. Germline V gene data show CDR1 as MNHNS and CDR2 as SASEGT. The sequencing used PBMCs, mostly from graft donor cells, collected 180 days after TCRalphabeta/CD19-depleted stem cell transplant. The chain recombines TRBV6-1 with TRBJ2-1; 9 bases map to TRBD2. The TCR originated in a male patient aged 2-15 years who had a stem cell transplant for acute lymphoblastic leukemia, so the T cells may come from the graft donor. The CDR3 DNA reads TGTGCCAGCAGCCCCTCCGGGACTAGCTCCTCCAATGAGCAGTTCTTC. It specifies CASSPSGTSSSNEQFF.